The present entry profiles one T cell receptor (beta chain) with its context. Its antigen is unknown. Primers: 60 Vbeta forward and 13 Jbeta reverse. Sequencing was performed with immunoSEQ multiplex PCR; in TCRdb, only in-frame clones are kept and a portion is missing. Altogether about 98,000 clones are present, about 81% being singletons, with the ten largest covering less than 1.5%. The data belong to a study of cytomegalovirus exposure and HLA in healthy donors. Overall study: Unique TCRs from HLA-typed donors, some 85 million of them, were held in an early data release. The study, taken as a whole, reports: Evidence from a later analysis indicated that most CMV-associated TCR beta chains looked HLA-restricted. Rare TCR sequences dominated, though some public TCRs recurred in many donors.

Per the germline V gene, CDR1 is SGHVS and CDR2 is FNYEAQ. This CDR3 has 15 residues. The V end was cut by 5 bases, the J end by 5 bases, with 19 bases between. The sequencing input was PBMCs. The sequence derives from a man aged 40-55 years in good health and CMV-seronegative. The chain carries TRBV7-6 and TRBJ2-7; possible D gene TRBD2, 5 bases. In DNA, the CDR3 is TGTGCCAGCAGCCCGGCGGGCCGCCCCCCTCACGAGCAGTACTTC. Its translation: CASSPAGRPPHEQYF.